This is a list of T cell receptor beta chains from one sample in a study of T cells in Graves' hyperthyroidism and ophthalmopathy. MiXCR, run by TCRdb on the multiplex PCR reads, gives a single entry per CDR3 protein. The sample has around 620,000 distinct CDR3 sequences, 14% seen once. The specimen was blood. Receptors were obtained from a woman aged 18-30 years with Graves' ophthalmopathy. CDR3s include the opening cysteine and the closing phenylalanine or tryptophan. A D gene is named only where the DNA matches it firmly. The listing skips clone size in some rows; elsewhere it reads once, few, many or a size class.

d_call: NA
clone_size: many
v_call: TRBV20-1
j_call: TRBJ1-1
cdr3_aa: CSGFGSWNTEAFF
cdr3_nt: TGCAGTGGGTTCGGGAGCTGGAACACTGAAGCTTTCTTT

d_call: NA
clone_size: many
v_call: TRBV6-6
j_call: TRBJ1-1
cdr3_aa: CASSYTVSPSRATEAFF
cdr3_nt: TGTGCCAGCAGTTACACCGTCTCCCCCAGTCGCGCCACTGAAGCTTTCTTT

d_call: NA
clone_size: NA
v_call: TRBV11-2
j_call: TRBJ2-2
cdr3_aa: CASSSGVGTWPGELFF
cdr3_nt: TGTGCCAGCAGCTCGGGGGTGGGGACGTGGCCCGGGGAGCTGTTTTTT

d_call: NA
clone_size: many
v_call: TRBV7-8
j_call: TRBJ2-2
cdr3_aa: CASSLAVGAAGELFF
cdr3_nt: TGTGCCAGCAGCTTAGCGGTTGGGGCGGCCGGGGAGCTGTTTTTT

d_call: NA
clone_size: once
v_call: TRBV9
j_call: TRBJ2-6
cdr3_aa: CASYGGTGANVLTF
cdr3_nt: TGTGCCAGCTATGGGGGTACTGGGGCCAACGTCCTGACTTTC

d_call: NA
clone_size: NA
v_call: TRBV6-5
j_call: TRBJ2-7
cdr3_aa: CASSYARGESSYEQYF
cdr3_nt: TGTGCCAGCAGTTACGCCAGGGGCGAGAGCTCCTACGAGCAGTACTTC

d_call: NA
clone_size: many
v_call: TRBV2
j_call: TRBJ2-1
cdr3_aa: CASSEKGLGGHEQFF
cdr3_nt: TGTGCCAGCAGTGAAAAGGGGCTAGGAGGCCATGAGCAGTTCTTC

d_call: NA
clone_size: many
v_call: TRBV6-1
j_call: TRBJ1-1
cdr3_aa: CASRKMGGVEAFF
cdr3_nt: TGTGCCAGCAGAAAGATGGGAGGTGTTGAAGCTTTCTTT

d_call: TRBD1
clone_size: many
v_call: TRBV7-8
j_call: TRBJ2-2
cdr3_aa: CASSRWTGNTGELFF
cdr3_nt: TGTGCCAGTTCTCGTTGGACAGGGAACACCGGGGAGCTGTTTTTT

d_call: NA
clone_size: many
v_call: TRBV3-1
j_call: TRBJ2-1
cdr3_aa: CASSQELMKSYNEQFF
cdr3_nt: TGTGCCAGCAGCCAAGAACTTATGAAATCCTACAATGAGCAGTTCTTC

d_call: TRBD2
clone_size: many
v_call: TRBV9
j_call: TRBJ2-1
cdr3_aa: CASSPRTSLTNEQFF
cdr3_nt: TGTGCCAGCAGCCCTCGGACTAGTCTGACTAATGAGCAGTTCTTC

d_call: TRBD1
clone_size: many
v_call: TRBV11-3
j_call: TRBJ2-2
cdr3_aa: CASSPPLQGVAGELFF
cdr3_nt: TGTGCCAGCAGTCCCCCCTTACAGGGGGTAGCCGGGGAGCTGTTTTTT

d_call: NA
clone_size: many
v_call: TRBV4-3
j_call: TRBJ1-1
cdr3_aa: CASSQGLTVNTEAFF
cdr3_nt: TGCGCCAGCAGCCAAGGCTTGACCGTAAACACTGAAGCTTTCTTT

d_call: TRBD1
clone_size: many
v_call: TRBV6-1
j_call: TRBJ1-5
cdr3_aa: CATIIRDSPGQPQHF
cdr3_nt: TGTGCCACCATTATTCGGGACAGTCCCGGTCAGCCCCAGCATTTT

d_call: NA
clone_size: many
v_call: TRBV10-3
j_call: TRBJ2-3
cdr3_aa: CAIASRREASKVTDTQYF
cdr3_nt: TGTGCCATTGCCTCTCGCCGTGAAGCCTCTAAGGTCACAGATACGCAGTATTTT

d_call: NA
clone_size: NA
v_call: TRBV6-1
j_call: TRBJ1-2
cdr3_aa: CASSPQEGYGYTF
cdr3_nt: TGTGCCAGCAGTCCGCAGGAGGGCTATGGCTACACCTTC

d_call: NA
clone_size: many
v_call: TRBV12-3/TRBV12-4
j_call: TRBJ2-7
cdr3_aa: CASSLAAGTYPSEQYF
cdr3_nt: TGTGCCAGCAGTTTAGCGGCCGGGACCTACCCTTCCGAGCAGTACTTC

d_call: TRBD2
clone_size: NA
v_call: TRBV3-1
j_call: TRBJ2-5
cdr3_aa: CASSVRLALAETQYF
cdr3_nt: TGTGCCAGCAGCGTTAGACTAGCGCTGGCGGAGACCCAGTACTTC

d_call: TRBD2
clone_size: NA
v_call: TRBV2
j_call: TRBJ2-3
cdr3_aa: CASSITSGGTDTQYF
cdr3_nt: TGTGCCAGCAGTATAACTAGCGGGGGCACAGATACGCAGTATTTT

d_call: TRBD2
clone_size: few
v_call: TRBV4-1
j_call: TRBJ2-3
cdr3_aa: CASRLAGGHTDTQYF
cdr3_nt: TGCGCCAGCAGACTAGCGGGAGGTCATACAGATACGCAGTATTTT

d_call: TRBD2
clone_size: NA
v_call: TRBV7-9
j_call: TRBJ2-7
cdr3_aa: CASSLATGVLAGGIYEQYF
cdr3_nt: TGTGCCAGCAGCTTGGCCACAGGGGTTCTAGCGGGAGGAATCTACGAGCAGTACTTC

d_call: NA
clone_size: many
v_call: TRBV3-1
j_call: TRBJ2-7
cdr3_aa: CASSQAPGLVGEQYF
cdr3_nt: TGTGCCAGCAGCCAAGCCCCCGGACTGGTGGGCGAGCAGTACTTC

d_call: TRBD2
clone_size: NA
v_call: TRBV24-1
j_call: TRBJ2-1
cdr3_aa: CATSGSGRAGEQFF
cdr3_nt: TGTGCCACCAGTGGAAGCGGGAGGGCCGGTGAGCAGTTCTTC

d_call: NA
clone_size: many
v_call: TRBV12-3/TRBV12-4
j_call: TRBJ1-2
cdr3_aa: CASSFGGLNYGYTF
cdr3_nt: TGTGCCAGCAGTTTCGGCGGGCTTAACTATGGCTACACCTTC

d_call: TRBD1
clone_size: NA
v_call: TRBV6-5
j_call: TRBJ1-3
cdr3_aa: CASSYDDRVSGNTIYF
cdr3_nt: TGTGCCAGCAGTTACGATGACAGGGTCTCTGGAAACACCATATATTTT

d_call: TRBD1
clone_size: few
v_call: TRBV27
j_call: TRBJ2-7
cdr3_aa: CASSFGTGGAYEQYF
cdr3_nt: TGTGCCAGCAGTTTTGGGACAGGGGGCGCGTACGAGCAGTACTTC

d_call: NA
clone_size: few
v_call: TRBV20-1
j_call: TRBJ2-2
cdr3_aa: CSASRPGDGELFF
cdr3_nt: TGCAGTGCATCACGCCCAGGAGACGGGGAGCTGTTTTTT

d_call: NA
clone_size: NA
v_call: TRBV9
j_call: TRBJ1-2
cdr3_aa: CASSVRDGIIYGYTF
cdr3_nt: TGTGCCAGCAGCGTCAGGGACGGAATCATCTATGGCTACACCTTC

d_call: NA
clone_size: NA
v_call: TRBV5-1
j_call: TRBJ2-5
cdr3_aa: CASSSPAGQRQETQYF
cdr3_nt: TGCGCCAGCAGCTCGCCAGCGGGACAGCGACAAGAGACCCAGTACTTC

d_call: TRBD2
clone_size: NA
v_call: TRBV19
j_call: TRBJ2-5
cdr3_aa: CASSSPGLAEETQYF
cdr3_nt: TGTGCCAGTAGTTCCCCGGGACTAGCGGAAGAGACCCAGTACTTC

d_call: NA
clone_size: many
v_call: TRBV11-1
j_call: TRBJ2-1
cdr3_aa: CASSLSGIPGNEQFF
cdr3_nt: TGTGCCAGCAGCTTAAGTGGGATTCCAGGCAATGAGCAGTTCTTC

d_call: TRBD2
clone_size: many
v_call: TRBV9
j_call: TRBJ2-1
cdr3_aa: CASTKLAGDGEQFF
cdr3_nt: TGTGCCAGCACGAAACTAGCGGGAGATGGGGAGCAGTTCTTC

d_call: NA
clone_size: NA
v_call: TRBV7-3
j_call: TRBJ2-3
cdr3_aa: CASSSILGHTDTQYF
cdr3_nt: TGTGCCAGCAGCTCCATTCTAGGACACACAGATACGCAGTATTTT

d_call: NA
clone_size: NA
v_call: TRBV10-3
j_call: TRBJ2-7
cdr3_aa: CAISNNSYEQYF
cdr3_nt: TGTGCCATCAGTAATAACTCCTACGAGCAGTACTTC

d_call: TRBD2
clone_size: NA
v_call: TRBV10-1
j_call: TRBJ2-7
cdr3_aa: CASSELALYEQYF
cdr3_nt: TGCGCCAGCAGTGAACTAGCGCTCTACGAGCAGTACTTC

d_call: NA
clone_size: many
v_call: TRBV15
j_call: TRBJ2-6
cdr3_aa: CATSSPLQGIPTSGANVLTF
cdr3_nt: TGTGCCACCAGCAGCCCCCTACAGGGTATCCCCACCTCTGGGGCCAACGTCCTGACTTTC